The clone carrying this T cell receptor (beta chain) was seen at least ten times. This sample is drawn from a study of blood T cells in healthy people across ages. A second PCR, run for about 7 to 11 cycles, used a sample-barcoded 5' primer plus a J-beta primer mix. A tag from a template-switch adaptor with 12 random nucleotides marked each cDNA molecule. TCRdb used MiXCR to reprocess the 5' RACE reads, holding one entry per CDR3 protein. The repertoire has some 1.5 million distinct CDR3 sequences, roughly 27% of them found once; the top ten carry about 8%. Germline trimming cut 5 bases from V and 5 bases from J; bases unmatched to any gene: 7. The CDR3 covers 14 residues. The germline CDR1 and CDR2 sequences are MDHEN and SYDVKM.

The genes are TRBV28 and TRBJ2-7, with 9 bases lining up with TRBD1. The receptor was derived from a woman aged 30 to 39 in good health. Sequencing input: blood. Here the CDR3 DNA reads TGTGCCAGCAGTCCCGGGACAGGGTTCAACGAGCAGTACTTC. Residues: CASSPGTGFNEQYF.